This T cell receptor (beta chain) appears in the sequencing data of a study of identical twins. The donors were all healthy and Caucasian. Note on this clonotype: Its antigen remains unknown.

Regarding the study as a whole: Fewer insertions were carried by abundant cord blood beta clonotypes, but none was seen in memory repertoires. Out-of-frame sharing of TCR alpha in monozygotic twins was underestimated by models.

Carrying unique molecular identifiers, the cDNA also gained a universal primer site through template switching. Using its own MiXCR run on the 5' RACE reads, TCRdb lists one record per CDR3 protein. The sample includes about 700,000 distinct CDR3 sequences, under 9% seen only once; the top ten take more than 0.75%. Separately, the same data were catalogued under a study of yellow fever vaccine responses in identical twins.

The sequence derives from a woman aged 18-29 years in good health. The sample consisted of PBMCs.

CDR3 DNA: TGTGCCAGTAGTATGGTGTGGGAGGACTCCTACAATGAGCAGTTCTTC. Its translation: CASSMVWEDSYNEQFF. J is TRBJ2-1 and V is TRBV19; D may be TRBD2 (6 bases). CDR3 length: 16 amino acids. Germline CDR1 reads LNHDA; CDR2 reads SQIVND (reference sequence). The V end lost 3 bases, the J end lost 0 bases, and 12 bases lay between the germline ends.